What follows describes a single T cell receptor (beta chain). Antigen unknown. Germline loops: CDR1 MGHRA, CDR2 YSYEKL. The V and J ends lost 4 bases and 5 bases, in that order; junction bases with no gene match: 8. The CDR3 is 14 residues long. TCRdb reanalysed the RT-PCR reads using MiXCR and keeps one entry per CDR3 protein. The table shows more than 700,000 distinct CDR3 sequences, with 20% to 25% occurring only once. These data are taken from a study of response to subunit inactivated influenza vaccine. General study findings and limits: A suggestion made by the authors is that each seasonal influenza vaccination recruits few new T cells.

The clonotype was recovered from a man between 45 and 60 years old who received an inactivated influenza vaccine. Sequenced material: PBMCs from blood, taken more than 4 days after vaccination. The rearrangement links TRBV4-1 to TRBJ2-7, with 7 bases identical to TRBD1. CDR3 loop: CASSPRQGLNEQYF. The CDR3 nucleotides read TGCGCCAGCAGCCCCCGACAGGGTCTCAACGAGCAGTACTTC.